Listed here are 27 T cell receptor beta chains from one sample, sequenced in a study of early T cells in non-severe SARS-CoV-2 infection. TCRdb reanalysed the 5' RACE reads using MiXCR and keeps one entry per CDR3 protein. The sample includes about 67,000 distinct CDR3 sequences, 11% of them seen just once. The sample consisted of whole blood. The receptor set was obtained from an adult who was a healthcare worker with PCR-confirmed SARS-CoV-2 infection or an uninfected control (not recorded which).

This clonotype has a handful of counts. The chain is built from TRBV11-2 and TRBJ1-1, with D possibly TRBD1 on 5 matching bases. Trimming stripped 1 base from V and 1 base from J, with 10 bases between. The CDR3 sequence is 15 residues long. The V gene's germline CDR1 is SGHAT and CDR2 FQNNGV. The CDR3 here is CASSLAWGTNTEAFF. DNA for the CDR3: TGTGCCAGCAGCTTAGCCTGGGGGACGAACACTGAAGCTTTCTTT.

This clonotype was observed at least ten times. The chain combines TRBV7-9 with TRBJ2-5, with TRBD1 matching over 7 bases. With 4 bases clipped from V and 2 bases from J, the junction kept 4 bases outside the gene matches. Germline assignment: CDR1 SEHNR and CDR2 FQNEAQ (reference sequence). The CDR3 length is 14 residues. This CDR3 is CASSSDREQETQYF. In DNA form, the CDR3 reads TGTGCCAGCAGCTCTGACAGGGAACAAGAGACCCAGTACTTC.

This clonotype was seen only a few times. The V call is TRBV29-1, the J call TRBJ2-7; D is perhaps TRBD1 (6 bases). The CDR3 has 14 amino acids. CDR1 and CDR2 (germline): SQVTM, ANQGSEA. The V end was cut by 4 bases, the J end by 6 bases, with 19 bases between. The CDR3 sequence is CSVVVQGPFAEQYF. CDR3 DNA sequence: TGCAGCGTTGTGGTGCAGGGGCCCTTCGCCGAGCAGTACTTC.

This clonotype was seen a few times. The chain joins TRBV28 to TRBJ1-2; possible D gene TRBD1, 6 bases. V lost 6 bases and J lost 8, with 13 bases in between. Germline V lookup: CDR1 MDHEN, CDR2 SYDVKM. CDR3 length: 12 residues. The CDR3 DNA follows: TGTGCCAGCAGAGGACAGACCGGGGGCTACACCTTC. It codes for CASRGQTGGYTF.

In its sample, this clonotype was seen a few times. CDR3 nucleotide sequence: TGTGCCAGCACTTGGTCCAGACTTAATTCACCCCTCCACTTT. This codes for CASTWSRLNSPLHF. The gene calls are TRBV2 and TRBJ1-6; D unclear. Germline V gives CDR1 SNHLY, CDR2 FYNNEI. The CDR3 runs to 14 residues. Trimming cost V 7 bases and J 6 bases, with 13 bases left between them.

In this sample, this clonotype turned up a few times. V is TRBV12-3 or TRBV12-4 and J is TRBJ2-1; a possible D gene is TRBD2 (6 bases). This CDR3 contains 11 residues. Between the trimmed V and J ends, which lost 5 bases and 12 bases, there was a span of 11 bases. The CDR3 DNA reads TGTGCCAGCAGTCTACTAGCACGGCAGTTCTTC. As protein: CASSLLARQFF.

This clonotype was counted at least ten times. V gene TRBV3-1 combines with J gene TRBJ2-1; D perhaps matches TRBD2 (6 bases). This CDR3 is 16 amino acids long. V lost 4 bases to trimming and J lost 9 bases, with 22 bases between them. Germline values: CDR1 LGHDT, CDR2 YNNKEL (reference sequence). This CDR3 is CASSPPDSGGQGEQFF. CDR3 sequence (DNA): TGTGCCAGCAGCCCCCCAGATAGCGGAGGGCAGGGTGAGCAGTTCTTC.

At least ten counts were recorded for this clonotype. The V and J genes are TRBV12-3 or TRBV12-4 and TRBJ1-5, with D tentatively TRBD1 (6 bases). This CDR3 is 14 amino acids long. Trimming pared 7 bases from V and 0 bases from J, leaving 10 bases between. The CDR3 DNA reads TGTGCCAGCAATACAGGGAATAGCAATCAGCCCCAGCATTTT. Protein sequence: CASNTGNSNQPQHF.

In this sample, this clonotype turned up many times. The chain employs TRBV27 and TRBJ1-1; D is possibly TRBD1 (5 bases). CDR1 and CDR2 from the germline V gene are MNHEY and SMNVEV (reference sequence). V lost 0 bases to trimming and J lost 4 bases, with 15 bases between them. This CDR3 region has 16 residues. CDR3 nucleotides: TGTGCCAGCAGTTTATCGTATTCGGGTGGGGGCACTGAAGCTTTCTTT. This sequence encodes CASSLSYSGGGTEAFF.

The chain links TRBV3-1 to TRBJ2-2, with D uncertain. V was cut by 4 bases and J by 4 bases, with 7 bases left in between. Germline V gives CDR1 LGHDT, CDR2 YNNKEL (reference sequence). CDR3 length: 13 residues. The CDR3 DNA reads as TGTGCCAGCAGCCGTTTGTCCACCGGGGAGCTGTTTTTT. Amino acids: CASSRLSTGELFF.

In this sample, this clonotype turned up many times. The V call is TRBV3-1, the J call TRBJ1-1, with D perhaps TRBD1 (5 bases). Deletions cut 8 bases from V and 0 bases from J, with 13 bases between. This CDR3 is built from 14 residues. Germline CDR1 reads LGHDT; CDR2 reads YNNKEL (reference sequence). In DNA form, the CDR3 reads TGTGCCAGCCTCGGAGAGGGGATGAACACTGAAGCTTTCTTT. This encodes CASLGEGMNTEAFF.

This clonotype occurred many times. This chain uses TRBV6-6 with TRBJ1-1; no definite D call. The CDR3 is made up of 12 amino acids. The germline V gene has CDR1 MNHNY and CDR2 SVGAGI (reference sequence). V was shortened by 6 bases and J by 1 base, with 6 bases between the two germline ends. The CDR3 DNA reads TGTGCCAGCAGGGAGGGGAACACTGAAGCTTTCTTT. This sequence encodes CASREGNTEAFF.

This clonotype was recorded at least ten times. The V call is TRBV6-2 or TRBV6-3, the J call TRBJ1-6, with a weak D call TRBD1 (6 bases). The V gene lost 7 bases and the J gene lost 4 bases, with 17 bases spanning the gap. Germline V CDR1 and CDR2: MNHEY, SVGEGT. The CDR3 is made up of 16 amino acids. For the CDR3, the DNA is TGTGCCAGCAAATCAATCCGGGACAATTATAATTCACCCCTCCACTTT. As protein: CASKSIRDNYNSPLHF.

This clonotype was recorded many times. The rearrangement uses TRBV6-5 and TRBJ2-7, with TRBD1 as a possible D gene (5 bases). CDR1 is MNHEY and CDR2 is SVGAGI in the germline V gene. CDR3 length equals 15 residues. V shed 2 bases and J shed 3 bases, with 14 bases lying between them. The DNA for the CDR3 is TGTGCCAGCAGTTACGGGTCGGCAGGGAACTACGAGCAGTACTTC. The encoded protein is CASSYGSAGNYEQYF.

The chain is built from TRBV11-2 and TRBJ2-5; D call uncertain. The V end was cut by 5 bases, the J end by 7 bases, with 11 bases between. The germline V gene has CDR1 SGHAT and CDR2 FQNNGV. The CDR3 contains 12 residues. The CDR3 here is CASSDLVRTQYF. The DNA for the CDR3 is TGTGCCAGCAGCGACCTGGTGAGGACCCAGTACTTC.

This clonotype was counted ten times or more. The rearrangement uses TRBV5-5 and TRBJ2-5; maybe TRBD2 (6 bases). Trimming cost V 0 bases and J 2 bases, with 11 bases left between them. Germline loops: CDR1 SGHKS, CDR2 YYEKEE (reference sequence). This CDR3 is 15 amino acids long. The CDR3 region has the DNA TGTGCCAGCAGCTTGGTCTGGGGGAGGCAAGAGACCCAGTACTTC. Translation: CASSLVWGRQETQYF.

V and J are TRBV7-8 and TRBJ2-3; TRBD2 is a possible D gene (6 bases). V dropped 5 bases and J dropped 2 bases, with 11 bases sitting between them. Germline loops: CDR1 SGHVS, CDR2 FQNEAQ. This CDR3 has 14 residues. CDR3 nucleotide sequence: TGTGCCAGCAGCCTGGGACTTAACACAGATACGCAGTATTTT. Translating it yields CASSLGLNTDTQYF.

This clonotype has ten or more counts. This chain joins TRBV3-1 and TRBJ2-3; TRBD1 agrees at 8 bases. Germline lookup yields CDR1 LGHDT and CDR2 YNNKEL (reference sequence). The CDR3 covers 15 residues. The V segment lost 3 bases and the J segment 6 bases; nucleotides outside the gene matches: 8. For the CDR3, the DNA is TGTGCCAGCAGCCAGGGACAGGTCTCGGGGGATACGCAGTATTTT. It is translated as CASSQGQVSGDTQYF.

CDR3: CASSQGLAGVETQYF. CDR3 coding DNA: TGCGCCAGCAGCCAAGGACTAGCGGGAGTTGAGACCCAGTACTTC. The chain carries TRBV4-1 and TRBJ2-5, with 12 bases matching TRBD2. The CDR3 has 15 amino acids. Germline V gene lookup returns CDR1 MGHRA and CDR2 YSYEKL. J was trimmed by 5 bases and V by 1 base; bases with no gene match: 2.

The chain couples TRBV7-9 to TRBJ2-3, with D unresolved. V lost 3 bases, J lost 0 bases, and 7 bases lay in between. CDR3 size: 14 residues. CDR1 and CDR2 (germline): SEHNR, FQNEAQ (reference sequence). This CDR3 is CASSFLSSTDTQYF. CDR3 sequence (DNA): TGTGCCAGCAGCTTCCTCTCTAGCACAGATACGCAGTATTTT.

This clonotype was seen ten or more times. This chain joins TRBV7-9 and TRBJ1-1; 8 bases fit TRBD1. The CDR3 is 15 amino acids. Germline values: CDR1 SEHNR, CDR2 FQNEAQ (reference sequence). J was trimmed by 7 bases and V by 5 bases; bases with no gene match: 12. CDR3 in amino acids: CASSPPYRGQGEAFF. The CDR3 DNA follows: TGTGCCAGCAGCCCCCCTTACAGAGGACAGGGTGAAGCTTTCTTT.

The chain couples TRBV2 to TRBJ1-2; D ambiguous. V was cut by 8 bases and J by 4 bases, with 8 bases left in between. Germline-derived CDR1 and CDR2 are SNHLY and FYNNEI. The CDR3 sequence is 11 residues long. CDR3 loop: CASSESYGYTF. As DNA, the CDR3 is TGTGCCAGCTCCGAGAGCTATGGCTACACCTTC. Full variable domain (outside the CDR3, taken from reference TRBV2 and TRBJ1-2): EPEVTQTPSHQVTQMGQEVILRCVPISNHLYFYWYRQILGQKVEFLVSFYNNEISEKSEIFDDQFSVERPDGSNFTLKIRSTKLEDSAMYFCASSESYGYTFGSGTRLTVV.

This clonotype showed up many times. The rearrangement uses TRBV12-3 or TRBV12-4 and TRBJ1-5; D remains ambiguous. V gave up 3 bases and J gave up 0 bases, with 9 bases separating them. CDR3 length: 15 amino acids. CDR3 coding DNA: TGTGCCAGCAGTTTCGGGCAGCATAGCAATCAGCCCCAGCATTTT. Protein product: CASSFGQHSNQPQHF.

This clonotype was seen repeatedly, ten times or more. The genes are TRBV7-8 and TRBJ2-3, with D maybe TRBD2 (6 bases). The CDR3 has 13 amino acids. Trimming shortened V by 2 bases and J by 4 bases, and 7 bases separated the two germline ends. Germline CDR1 reads SGHVS; CDR2 reads FQNEAQ. The DNA of the CDR3 is TGTGCCAGCAGCTTATGGGAGGCAGATACGCAGTATTTT. Encoded protein: CASSLWEADTQYF. The variable domain in full, with the rest retrieved from reference TRBV7-8 and TRBJ2-3, is GAGVSQSPRYKVAKRGQDVALRCDPISGHVSLFWYQQALGQGPEFLTYFQNEAQLDKSGLPSDRFFAERPEGSVSTLKIQRTQQEDSAVYLCASSLWEADTQYFGPGTRLTVL.

The table lists this clonotype with many counts. The chain is built from TRBV10-3 and TRBJ1-5, with 8 bases lining up with TRBD1. The CDR3 length is 14 residues. The junction had 8 bases not matched to a gene; V was cut back by 3 bases and J by 10 bases. Germline CDR1 reads ENHRY; CDR2 reads SYGVKD. CDR3 nucleotides: TGTGCCATCAGTGACCGGACAGGGCGCGATCCCCAGCATTTT. This translates into CAISDRTGRDPQHF.

This clonotype has a count of ten or more. V is TRBV7-9 and J is TRBJ2-7, with 12 positions matching TRBD2. V lost 0 bases, J lost 3 bases, and 3 bases stayed unmatched. The CDR3 runs 16 residues. Germline V gene data show CDR1 as SEHNR and CDR2 as FQNEAQ (reference sequence). This CDR3 is CASSLAGLAGIYEQYF. CDR3 nucleotides: TGTGCCAGCAGCTTAGCTGGACTAGCGGGGATCTACGAGCAGTACTTC.

This clonotype has ten or more counts. The rearrangement links TRBV10-3 to TRBJ2-3, with TRBD1 matching 8 bases. The CDR3 has 15 residues. V trimming: 7 bases; J trimming: 3 bases; junction bases outside the gene matches: 9. Germline CDR1 is ENHRY and CDR2 is SYGVKD. In DNA, the CDR3 is TGTGCCATCACTTCGGGACAGGTCGGGACAGATACGCAGTATTTT. Its translation: CAITSGQVGTDTQYF.